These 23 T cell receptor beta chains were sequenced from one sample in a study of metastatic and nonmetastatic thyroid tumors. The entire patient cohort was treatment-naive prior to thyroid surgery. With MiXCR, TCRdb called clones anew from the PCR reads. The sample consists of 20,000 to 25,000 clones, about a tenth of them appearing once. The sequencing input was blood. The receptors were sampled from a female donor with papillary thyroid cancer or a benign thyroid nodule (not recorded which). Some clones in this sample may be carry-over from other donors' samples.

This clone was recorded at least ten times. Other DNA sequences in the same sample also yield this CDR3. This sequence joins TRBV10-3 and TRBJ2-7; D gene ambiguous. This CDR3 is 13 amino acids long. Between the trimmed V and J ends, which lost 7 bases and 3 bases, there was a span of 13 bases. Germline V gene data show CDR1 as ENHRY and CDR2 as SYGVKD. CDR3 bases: TGTGCCATCATGGACGGGCCCCACTACGAGCAGTACTTC. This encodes CAIMDGPHYEQYF.

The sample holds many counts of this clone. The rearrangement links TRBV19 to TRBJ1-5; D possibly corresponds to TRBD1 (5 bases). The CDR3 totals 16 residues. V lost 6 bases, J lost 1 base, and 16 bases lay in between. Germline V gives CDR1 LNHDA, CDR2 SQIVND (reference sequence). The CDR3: CASRGSGRISNQPQHF. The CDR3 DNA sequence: TGTGCCAGTAGGGGTTCAGGGCGGATAAGCAATCAGCCCCAGCATTTT.

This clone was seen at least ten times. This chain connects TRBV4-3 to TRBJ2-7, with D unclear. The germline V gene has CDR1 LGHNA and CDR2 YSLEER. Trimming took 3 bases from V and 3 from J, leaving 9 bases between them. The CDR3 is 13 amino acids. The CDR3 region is CASSHERGYEQYF. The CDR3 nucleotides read TGCGCCAGCAGCCATGAAAGAGGCTACGAGCAGTACTTC.

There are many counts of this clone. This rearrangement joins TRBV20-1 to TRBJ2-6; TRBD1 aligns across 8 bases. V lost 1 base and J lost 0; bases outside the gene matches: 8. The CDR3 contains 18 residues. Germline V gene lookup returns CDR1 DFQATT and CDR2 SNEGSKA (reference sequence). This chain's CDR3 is CSARAPDRGRSGANVLTF. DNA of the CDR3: TGCAGTGCTAGAGCCCCCGACAGGGGCCGCTCTGGGGCCAACGTCCTGACTTTC.

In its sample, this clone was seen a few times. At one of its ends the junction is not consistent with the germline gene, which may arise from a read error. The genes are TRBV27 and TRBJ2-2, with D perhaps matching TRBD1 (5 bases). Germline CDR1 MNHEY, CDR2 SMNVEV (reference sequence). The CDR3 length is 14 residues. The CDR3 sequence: CASSGQGYTGELFF. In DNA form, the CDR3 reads TGTGCCAGCAGTGGCCAGGGCTACACTGGGGAGCTGTTTTTT.

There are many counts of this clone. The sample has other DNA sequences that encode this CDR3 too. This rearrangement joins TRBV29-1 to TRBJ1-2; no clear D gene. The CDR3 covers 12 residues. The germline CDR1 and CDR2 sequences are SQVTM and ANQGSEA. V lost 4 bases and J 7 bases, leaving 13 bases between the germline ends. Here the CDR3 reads CSVADALVGYTF. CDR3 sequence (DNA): TGCAGCGTTGCGGACGCCCTAGTTGGCTACACCTTC.

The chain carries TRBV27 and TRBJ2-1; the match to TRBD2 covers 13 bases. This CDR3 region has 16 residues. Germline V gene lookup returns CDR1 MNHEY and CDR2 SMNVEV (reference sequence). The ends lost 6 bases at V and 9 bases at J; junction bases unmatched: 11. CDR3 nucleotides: TGTGCCAGCAGGGTCCGGACTAGCGGGGGTTTAGGTGAGCAGTTCTTC. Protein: CASRVRTSGGLGEQFF.

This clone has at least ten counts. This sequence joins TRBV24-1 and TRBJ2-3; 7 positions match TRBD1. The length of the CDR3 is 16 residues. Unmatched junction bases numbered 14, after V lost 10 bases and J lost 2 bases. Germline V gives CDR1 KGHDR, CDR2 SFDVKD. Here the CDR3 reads CATQDKGAGFTDTQYF. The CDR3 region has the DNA TGTGCCACACAAGACAAGGGGGCCGGTTTCACAGATACGCAGTATTTT.

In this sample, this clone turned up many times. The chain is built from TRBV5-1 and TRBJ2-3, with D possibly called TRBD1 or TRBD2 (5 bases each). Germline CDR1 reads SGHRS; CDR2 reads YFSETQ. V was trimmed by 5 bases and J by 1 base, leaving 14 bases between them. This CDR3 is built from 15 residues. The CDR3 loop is CASRGSGRGTDTQYF. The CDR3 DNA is TGCGCCAGCAGGGGATCGGGGCGAGGCACAGATACGCAGTATTTT.

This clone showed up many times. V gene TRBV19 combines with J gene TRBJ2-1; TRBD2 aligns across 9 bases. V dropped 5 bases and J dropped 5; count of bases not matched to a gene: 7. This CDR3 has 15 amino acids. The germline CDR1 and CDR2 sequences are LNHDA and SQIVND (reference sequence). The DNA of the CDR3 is TGTGCCAGTAGTTCAACTAGCGGGCTTGACAATGAGCAGTTCTTC. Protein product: CASSSTSGLDNEQFF.

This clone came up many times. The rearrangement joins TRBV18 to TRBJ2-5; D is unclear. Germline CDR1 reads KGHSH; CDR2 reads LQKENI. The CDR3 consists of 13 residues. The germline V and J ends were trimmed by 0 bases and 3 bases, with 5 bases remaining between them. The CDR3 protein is CASSPPEEETQYF. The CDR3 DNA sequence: TGTGCCAGCTCACCACCGGAAGAAGAGACCCAGTACTTC.

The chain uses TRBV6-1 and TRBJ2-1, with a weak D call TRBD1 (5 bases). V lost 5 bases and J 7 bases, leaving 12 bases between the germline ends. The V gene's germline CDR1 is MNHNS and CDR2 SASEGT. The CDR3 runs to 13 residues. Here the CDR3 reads CASSRQRQNEQFF. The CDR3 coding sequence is TGTGCCAGCAGTCGCCAGAGACAGAATGAGCAGTTCTTC.

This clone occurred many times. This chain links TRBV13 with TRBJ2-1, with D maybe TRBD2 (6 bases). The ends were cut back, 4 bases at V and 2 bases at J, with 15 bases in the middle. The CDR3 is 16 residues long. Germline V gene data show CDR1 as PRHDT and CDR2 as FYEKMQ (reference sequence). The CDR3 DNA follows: TGTGCCAGCAGCTCCACCGGCGGGGATCCCTACAATGAGCAGTTCTTC. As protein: CASSSTGGDPYNEQFF. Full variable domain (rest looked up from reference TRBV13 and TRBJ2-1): AAGVIQSPRHLIKEKRETATLKCYPIPRHDTVYWYQQGPGQDPQFLISFYEKMQSDKGSIPDRFSAQQFSDYHSELNMSSLELGDSALYFCASSSTGGDPYNEQFFGPGTRLTVL.

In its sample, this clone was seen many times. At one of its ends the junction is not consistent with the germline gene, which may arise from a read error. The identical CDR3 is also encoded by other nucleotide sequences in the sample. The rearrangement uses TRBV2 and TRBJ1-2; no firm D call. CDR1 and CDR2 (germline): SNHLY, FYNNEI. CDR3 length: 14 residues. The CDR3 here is CASSEASSNYGYTF. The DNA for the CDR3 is TGTGCCAGCAGCGAAGCGTCGAGTAACTATGGCTACACCTTC. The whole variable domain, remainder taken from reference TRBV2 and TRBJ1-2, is EPEVTQTPSHQVTQMGQEVILRCVPISNHLYFYWYRQILGQKVEFLVSFYNNEISEKSEIFDDQFSVERPDGSNFTLKIRSTKLEDSAMYFCASSEASSNYGYTFGSGTRLTVV.

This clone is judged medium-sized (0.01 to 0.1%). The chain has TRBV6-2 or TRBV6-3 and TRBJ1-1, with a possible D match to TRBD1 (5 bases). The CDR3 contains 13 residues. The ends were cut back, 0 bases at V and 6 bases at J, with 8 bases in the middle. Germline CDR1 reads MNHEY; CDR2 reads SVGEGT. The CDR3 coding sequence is TGTGCCAGCAGTTACTCGGGGCTATCTGAAGCTTTCTTT. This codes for CASSYSGLSEAFF.

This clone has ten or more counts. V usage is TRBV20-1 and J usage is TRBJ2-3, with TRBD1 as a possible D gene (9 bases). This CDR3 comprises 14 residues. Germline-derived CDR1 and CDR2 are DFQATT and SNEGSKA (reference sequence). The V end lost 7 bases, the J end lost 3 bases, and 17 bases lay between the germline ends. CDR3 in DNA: TGCAGTGGAGCGGGGGACAGGGTAACAGATACGCAGTATTTT. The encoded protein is CSGAGDRVTDTQYF.

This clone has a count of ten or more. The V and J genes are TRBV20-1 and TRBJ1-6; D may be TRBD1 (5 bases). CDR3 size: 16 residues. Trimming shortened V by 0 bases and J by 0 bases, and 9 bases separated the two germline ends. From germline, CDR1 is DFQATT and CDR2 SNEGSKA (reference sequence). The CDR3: CSAREERGSYNSPLHF. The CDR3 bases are TGCAGTGCTAGAGAGGAGAGGGGCTCCTATAATTCACCCCTCCACTTT.

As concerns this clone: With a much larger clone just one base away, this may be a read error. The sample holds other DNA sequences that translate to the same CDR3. The CDR3 coding sequence is TGTGCCAGCAGCCAAGACAGGACAGGGGGCTACGAGCAATACTTC. Protein sequence: CASSQDRTGGYEQYF. The chain combines TRBV3-1 with TRBJ2-7; 11 bases match TRBD1. The CDR3 length is 15 residues. Germline-derived CDR1 and CDR2 are LGHDT and YNNKEL (reference sequence).

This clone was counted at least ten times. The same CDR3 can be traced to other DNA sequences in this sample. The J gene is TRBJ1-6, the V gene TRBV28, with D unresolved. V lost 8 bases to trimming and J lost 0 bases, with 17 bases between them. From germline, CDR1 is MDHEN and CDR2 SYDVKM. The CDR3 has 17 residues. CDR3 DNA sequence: TGTGCCAGCCTGACGGTGCAGCGAAGCTCCTATAATTCACCCCTCCACTTT. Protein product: CASLTVQRSSYNSPLHF.

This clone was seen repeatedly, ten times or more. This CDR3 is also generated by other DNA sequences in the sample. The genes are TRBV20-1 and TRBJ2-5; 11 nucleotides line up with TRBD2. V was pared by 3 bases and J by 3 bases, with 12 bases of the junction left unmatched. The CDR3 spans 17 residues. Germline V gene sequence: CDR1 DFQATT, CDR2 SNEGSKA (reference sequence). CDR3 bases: TGCAGTGCTAGGACGGGACAGGGACTAGCGGAGGAAGAGACCCAGTACTTC. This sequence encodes CSARTGQGLAEEETQYF.

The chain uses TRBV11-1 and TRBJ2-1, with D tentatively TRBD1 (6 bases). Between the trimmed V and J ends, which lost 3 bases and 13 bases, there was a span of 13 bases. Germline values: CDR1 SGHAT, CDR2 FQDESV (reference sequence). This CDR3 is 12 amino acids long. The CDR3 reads CASSFLQGPQFF. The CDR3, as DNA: TGTGCCAGCAGCTTCCTTCAGGGGCCTCAGTTCTTC.

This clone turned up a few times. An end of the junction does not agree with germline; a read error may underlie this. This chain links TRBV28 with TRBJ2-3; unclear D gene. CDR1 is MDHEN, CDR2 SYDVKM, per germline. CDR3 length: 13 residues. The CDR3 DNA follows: TGTGCCATCAGTGAAGTACTATTCCGGACGCAGTATTTT. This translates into CAISEVLFRTQYF.

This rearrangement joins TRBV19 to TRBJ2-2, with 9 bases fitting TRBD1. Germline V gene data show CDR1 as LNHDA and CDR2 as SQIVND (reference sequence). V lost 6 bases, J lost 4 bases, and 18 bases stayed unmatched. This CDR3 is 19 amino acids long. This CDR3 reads CASRHPGQGPSWGTGELFF. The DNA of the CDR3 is TGTGCCAGTAGGCATCCGGGACAGGGTCCGAGCTGGGGCACCGGGGAGCTGTTTTTT.